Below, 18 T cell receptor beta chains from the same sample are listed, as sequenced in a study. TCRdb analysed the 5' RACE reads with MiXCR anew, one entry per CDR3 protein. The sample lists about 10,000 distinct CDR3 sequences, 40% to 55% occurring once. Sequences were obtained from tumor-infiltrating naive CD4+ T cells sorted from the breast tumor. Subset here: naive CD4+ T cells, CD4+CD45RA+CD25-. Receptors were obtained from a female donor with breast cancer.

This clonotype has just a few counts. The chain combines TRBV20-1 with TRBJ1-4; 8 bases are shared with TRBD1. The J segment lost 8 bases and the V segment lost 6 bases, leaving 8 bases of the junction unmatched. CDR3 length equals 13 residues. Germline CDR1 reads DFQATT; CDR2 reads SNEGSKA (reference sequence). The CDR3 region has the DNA TGCAGTGCCCTTGGACAGGGAGGGGAAAAACTGTTTTTT. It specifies CSALGQGGEKLFF.

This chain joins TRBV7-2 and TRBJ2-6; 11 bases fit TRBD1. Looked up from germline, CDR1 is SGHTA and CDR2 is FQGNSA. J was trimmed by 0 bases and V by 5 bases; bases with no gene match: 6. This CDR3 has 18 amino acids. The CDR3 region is CASSPAGTGGSGANVLTF. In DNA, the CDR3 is TGTGCCAGCAGCCCCGCCGGGACAGGGGGCTCTGGGGCCAACGTCCTGACTTTC.

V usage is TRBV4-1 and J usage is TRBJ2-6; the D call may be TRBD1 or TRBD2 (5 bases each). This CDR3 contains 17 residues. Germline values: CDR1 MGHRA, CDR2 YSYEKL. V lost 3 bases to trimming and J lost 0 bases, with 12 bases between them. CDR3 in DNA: TGCGCCAGCAGCCATGGGACGGCGAACTCTGGGGCCAACGTCCTGACTTTC. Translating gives CASSHGTANSGANVLTF.

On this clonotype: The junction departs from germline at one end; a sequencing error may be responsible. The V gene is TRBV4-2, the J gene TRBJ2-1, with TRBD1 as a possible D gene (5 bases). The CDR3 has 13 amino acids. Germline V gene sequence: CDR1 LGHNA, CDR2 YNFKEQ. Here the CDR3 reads CASSHSGRDEQSF. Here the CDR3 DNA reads TGTGCCAGCAGCCATTCAGGGCGCGATGAGCAGTCCTTC.

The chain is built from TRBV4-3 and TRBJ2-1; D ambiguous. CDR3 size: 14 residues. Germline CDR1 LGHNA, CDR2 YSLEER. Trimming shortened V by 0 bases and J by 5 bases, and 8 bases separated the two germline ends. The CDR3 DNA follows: TGCGCCAGCAGCCAAGATAAACAGAACAATGAGCAGTTCTTC. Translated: CASSQDKQNNEQFF.

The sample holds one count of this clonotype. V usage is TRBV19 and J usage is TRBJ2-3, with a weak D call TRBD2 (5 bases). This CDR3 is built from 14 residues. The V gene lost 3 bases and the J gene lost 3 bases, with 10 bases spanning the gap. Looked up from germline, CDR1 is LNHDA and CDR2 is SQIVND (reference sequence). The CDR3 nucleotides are TGTGCCAGTAGTATCTTACCGGGAACAGATACGCAGTATTTT. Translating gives CASSILPGTDTQYF. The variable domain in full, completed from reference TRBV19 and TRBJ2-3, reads DGGITQSPKYLFRKEGQNVTLSCEQNLNHDAMYWYRQDPGQGLRLIYYSQIVNDFQKGDIAEGYSVSREKKESFPLTVTSAQKNPTAFYLCASSILPGTDTQYFGPGTRLTVL.

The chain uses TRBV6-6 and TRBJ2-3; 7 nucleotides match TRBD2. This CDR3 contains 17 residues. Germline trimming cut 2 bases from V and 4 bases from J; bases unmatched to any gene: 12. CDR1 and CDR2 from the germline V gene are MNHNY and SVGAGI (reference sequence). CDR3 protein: CASSYGSGGVIPDTQYF. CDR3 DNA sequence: TGTGCCAGCAGTTACGGGTCGGGGGGAGTCATTCCAGATACGCAGTATTTT.

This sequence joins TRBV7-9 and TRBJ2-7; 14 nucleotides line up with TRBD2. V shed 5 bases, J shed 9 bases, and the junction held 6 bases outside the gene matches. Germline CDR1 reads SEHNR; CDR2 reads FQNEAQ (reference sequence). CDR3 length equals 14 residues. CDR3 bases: TGTGCCAGCAGCCCGGGACTAGCGGGAGAGCGGCAGTACGTC. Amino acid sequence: CASSPGLAGERQYV.

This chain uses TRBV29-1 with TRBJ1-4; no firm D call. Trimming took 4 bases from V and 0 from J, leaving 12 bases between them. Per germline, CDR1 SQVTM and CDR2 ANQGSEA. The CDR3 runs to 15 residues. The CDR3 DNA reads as TGCAGCGTTGTGGGAGTCGAAACAACTAATGAAAAACTGTTTTTT. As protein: CSVVGVETTNEKLFF.

DNA for the CDR3: TGCGCCAGCAGCTTGACGGGCGTGGGCACAGATACGCAGTATTTT. It specifies CASSLTGVGTDTQYF. The chain combines TRBV5-1 with TRBJ2-3, with D unclear. Trimming took 1 base from V and 1 from J, leaving 10 bases between them. The CDR3 runs to 15 residues. The V gene's germline CDR1 is SGHRS and CDR2 YFSETQ.

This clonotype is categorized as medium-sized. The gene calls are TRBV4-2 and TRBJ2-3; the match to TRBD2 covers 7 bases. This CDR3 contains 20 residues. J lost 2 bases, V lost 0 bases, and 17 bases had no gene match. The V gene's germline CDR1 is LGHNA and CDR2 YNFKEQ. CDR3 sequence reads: CASSQELGGRGRISTDTQYF. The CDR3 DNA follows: TGTGCCAGCAGCCAAGAATTGGGCGGGAGAGGAAGGATCTCCACAGATACGCAGTATTTT.

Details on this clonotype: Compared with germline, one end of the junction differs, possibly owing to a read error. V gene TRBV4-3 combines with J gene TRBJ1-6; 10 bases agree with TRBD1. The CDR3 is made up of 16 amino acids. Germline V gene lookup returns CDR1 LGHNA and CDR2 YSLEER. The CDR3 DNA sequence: TGCGCCGGCAGCCAAGGACGACAGGGGGCCGATTCACCCCTCCACTTT. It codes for CAGSQGRQGADSPLHF.

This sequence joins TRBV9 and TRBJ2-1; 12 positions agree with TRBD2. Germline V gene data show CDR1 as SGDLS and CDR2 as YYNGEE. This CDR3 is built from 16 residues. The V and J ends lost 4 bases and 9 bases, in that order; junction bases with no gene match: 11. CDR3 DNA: TGTGCCAGCAGCCCTCACGGACTAGCGGGACAGGCTGAGCAGTTCTTC. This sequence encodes CASSPHGLAGQAEQFF.

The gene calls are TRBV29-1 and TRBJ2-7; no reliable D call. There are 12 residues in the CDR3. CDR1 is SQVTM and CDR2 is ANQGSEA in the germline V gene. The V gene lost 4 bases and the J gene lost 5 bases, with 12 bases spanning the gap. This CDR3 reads CSVAATANEQYF. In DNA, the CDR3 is TGCAGCGTTGCTGCTACGGCCAACGAGCAGTACTTC.

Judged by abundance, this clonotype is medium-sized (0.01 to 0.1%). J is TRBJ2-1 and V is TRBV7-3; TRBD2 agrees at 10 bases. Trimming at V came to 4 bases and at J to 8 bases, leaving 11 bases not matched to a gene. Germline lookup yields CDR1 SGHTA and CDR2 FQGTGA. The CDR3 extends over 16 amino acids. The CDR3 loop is CASSSRASGRRDEQFF. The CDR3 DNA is TGTGCCAGCAGCTCCAGGGCTAGCGGGAGAAGGGATGAGCAGTTCTTC.

This chain's CDR3 is CASSSTVAEAFF. For the CDR3, the DNA is TGTGCCAGCAGTTCGACAGTAGCTGAAGCTTTCTTT. V usage is TRBV6-5 and J usage is TRBJ1-1; D is possibly TRBD1 (5 bases). V shed 4 bases and J shed 6 bases, with 9 bases lying between them. The germline V gene has CDR1 MNHEY and CDR2 SVGAGI. This CDR3 contains 12 residues.

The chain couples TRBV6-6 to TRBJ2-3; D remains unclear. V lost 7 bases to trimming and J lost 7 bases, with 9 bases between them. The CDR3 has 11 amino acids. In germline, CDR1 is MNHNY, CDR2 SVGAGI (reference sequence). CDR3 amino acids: CASTLSYTQYF. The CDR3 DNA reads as TGTGCCAGCACCCTAAGCTATACGCAGTATTTT.

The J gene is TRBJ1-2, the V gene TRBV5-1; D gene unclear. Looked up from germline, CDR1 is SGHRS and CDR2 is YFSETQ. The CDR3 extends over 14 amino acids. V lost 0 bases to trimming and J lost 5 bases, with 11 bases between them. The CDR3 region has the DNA TGCGCCAGCAGCTTGGAGGCGCCGGAATATGGCTACACCTTC. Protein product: CASSLEAPEYGYTF.